Shown below are 28 T cell receptor beta chains from a single sample sequenced in a study of cytomegalovirus exposure and HLA in healthy donors. PCR employed 60 Vbeta and 13 Jbeta primers. TCRdb's copy holds only in-frame clones and misses some; the assay was immunoSEQ multiplex PCR. Among about 76,000 clones listed, around 84% were seen once. Sequencing was done on a sample of PBMCs. The receptors derive from a woman aged 40 to 55 in good health and CMV-seropositive.

This clone was seen more than once but under ten times. The chain recombines TRBV18 with TRBJ1-4, with 7 bases lining up with TRBD1. V shed 3 bases, J shed 6 bases, and the junction held 4 bases outside the gene matches. CDR3 length equals 14 residues. The germline V gene has CDR1 KGHSH and CDR2 LQKENI. As DNA, the CDR3 is TGTGCCAGCTCACCTGCCGGGACAGATGAAAAACTGTTTTTT. Amino acid sequence: CASSPAGTDEKLFF. Variable domain in full (rest from reference TRBV18 and TRBJ1-4): NAGVMQNPRHLVRRRGQEARLRCSPMKGHSHVYWYRQLPEEGLKFMVYLQKENIIDESGMPKERFSAEFPKEGPSILRIQQVVRGDSAAYFCASSPAGTDEKLFFGSGTQLSVL.

The chain links TRBV6-5 to TRBJ1-2; 7 bases line up with TRBD1. Looked up from germline, CDR1 is MNHEY and CDR2 is SVGAGI. J lost 3 bases, V lost 3 bases, and 4 bases had no gene match. This CDR3 is built from 14 residues. The CDR3 DNA follows: TGTGCCAGCAGTTATGCCGGGACAGACTATGGCTACACCTTC. Amino acid sequence: CASSYAGTDYGYTF.

This rearrangement joins TRBV4-1 to TRBJ1-1, with a weak D call TRBD1 (6 bases). The germline V and J ends were trimmed by 1 base and 3 bases, with 15 bases remaining between them. CDR3 length equals 16 residues. Germline loops: CDR1 MGHRA, CDR2 YSYEKL. The CDR3 sequence is CASSQGQGMVDTEAFF. The CDR3 nucleotides are TGCGCCAGCAGCCAAGGCCAGGGGATGGTTGACACTGAAGCTTTCTTT.

The sample holds a few counts of this clone. CDR3 sequence reads: CASSLWGQLNNEQFF. CDR3 DNA: TGTGCCAGCAGTTTATGGGGACAGTTAAACAATGAGCAGTTCTTC. This chain uses TRBV27 with TRBJ2-1; TRBD1 aligns across 7 bases. Per the germline V gene, CDR1 is MNHEY and CDR2 is SMNVEV (reference sequence). Trimming took 1 base from V and 5 from J; bases not matched to a gene: 5. The CDR3 is made up of 15 amino acids.

This chain joins TRBV5-4 and TRBJ2-1; 14 bases fit TRBD2. Germline CDR1 and CDR2: SGHNT and YYREEE (reference sequence). The CDR3 has 16 residues. The ends lost 4 bases at V and 8 bases at J; junction bases unmatched: 8. CDR3 coding DNA: TGTGCCAGCAGCCTCAGACTAGCGGGGGGGCGGGATGAGCAGTTCTTC. It is translated as CASSLRLAGGRDEQFF.

This clone was counted a few times. The rearrangement uses TRBV2 and TRBJ1-2; D ambiguous. Trimming stripped 3 bases from V and 11 bases from J, with 10 bases between. The CDR3 is 11 residues long. From germline, CDR1 is SNHLY and CDR2 FYNNEI. This CDR3 reads CASSESLRYTF. The CDR3, as DNA: TGTGCCAGCAGTGAGTCCTTGCGGTACACCTTC.

This sequence joins TRBV12-2 and TRBJ1-5; the DNA was not compared with TRBD1, the D call given in the table. TRBV12-2 is annotated as a pseudogene. The CDR3 has 19 amino acids. CDR3 in DNA: TGTGCAAGTCGCTTAGCGCGACGGGACAGGGTTAATTGCAATCAGCCCCAGCATTTT. The encoded protein is CASRLARRDRVNCNQPQHF.

The chain links TRBV28 to TRBJ1-2; TRBD1 matches 8 bases. The CDR3 runs to 15 residues. Germline-derived CDR1 and CDR2 are MDHEN and SYDVKM. V was pared by 4 bases and J by 2 bases, with 6 bases of the junction left unmatched. CDR3 sequence reads: CASSSQGAENYGYTF. For the CDR3, the DNA is TGTGCCAGCAGTTCGCAGGGGGCGGAAAACTATGGCTACACCTTC.

The CDR3: CASKQGAGANVLTF. For the CDR3, the DNA is TGTGCCAGCAAACAGGGCGCTGGGGCCAACGTCCTGACTTTC. V usage is TRBV6-4 and J usage is TRBJ2-6; the D gene is possibly TRBD1 (6 bases). V was shortened by 7 bases and J by 2 bases, with 9 bases between the two germline ends. CDR1 is MRHNA, CDR2 SNTAGT, per germline. CDR3 length: 14 amino acids.

This clone was picked up one time. The gene calls are TRBV5-5 and TRBJ1-4, with no clear D. Germline-derived CDR1 and CDR2 are SGHKS and YYEKEE (reference sequence). The V end lost 4 bases, the J end lost 5 bases, and 15 bases lay between the germline ends. The CDR3 has 15 residues. CDR3 coding DNA: TGTGCCAGCAGCGGGAGCAGAGGGTCCAATGAAAAACTGTTTTTT. It is translated as CASSGSRGSNEKLFF.

This clone has only a few counts. This chain connects TRBV21-1 to TRBJ1-1. TRBV21-1 is annotated as a pseudogene. The length of the CDR3 is 14 residues. The CDR3 nucleotides read TGTGCCAGCAGCAAGGAGCGCCTTGGAAGTGAAGCTTTCTTT. Protein: CASSKERLGSEAFF.

V usage is TRBV9 and J usage is TRBJ1-6; 12 bases align to TRBD1. With V trimmed by 4 bases and J by 4 bases, 9 bases remained unmatched. This CDR3 region has 18 residues. Germline CDR1 and CDR2: SGDLS and YYNGEE. The CDR3 here is CASSTGTGGFVYNSPLHF. CDR3 coding DNA: TGTGCCAGCAGCACCGGGACAGGGGGCTTCGTTTATAATTCACCCCTCCACTTT. Full variable domain (remainder filled in from reference TRBV9 and TRBJ1-6): DSGVTQTPKHLITATGQRVTLRCSPRSGDLSVYWYQQSLDQGLQFLIQYYNGEERAKGNILERFSAQQFPDLHSELNLSSLELGDSALYFCASSTGTGGFVYNSPLHFGNGTRLTVT.

This chain links TRBV28 with TRBJ2-7, with 10 bases that match TRBD1. The CDR3 consists of 14 residues. V was clipped by 8 bases and J by 1 base; unmatched bases: 5. Germline V gene sequence: CDR1 MDHEN, CDR2 SYDVKM. The CDR3 bases are TGTGCCAGCGGGCCGGGACAGGGGTCCTACGAGCAGTACTTC. Its protein product is CASGPGQGSYEQYF. The full variable domain, its missing parts supplied by reference TRBV28 and TRBJ2-7, is DVKVTQSSRYLVKRTGEKVFLECVQDMDHENMFWYRQDPGLGLRLIYFSYDVKMKEKGDIPEGYSVSREKKERFSLILESASTNQTSMYLCASGPGQGSYEQYFGPGTRLTVT.

The genes are TRBV27 and TRBJ2-5; 8 nucleotides align to TRBD2. CDR3 length: 17 amino acids. The V and J ends lost 4 bases and 2 bases, in that order; junction bases with no gene match: 12. Germline V lookup: CDR1 MNHEY, CDR2 SMNVEV (reference sequence). The CDR3 protein is CASSSFPRGAPQETQYF. CDR3 in DNA: TGTGCCAGCAGTTCTTTCCCGCGGGGGGCGCCGCAAGAGACCCAGTACTTC.

A few counts support this clone. The rearrangement joins TRBV7-2 to TRBJ1-3, with D unclear. The germline V gene encodes CDR1 SGHTA and CDR2 FQGNSA. The CDR3 extends over 14 amino acids. Trimming cost V 4 bases and J 0 bases, with 7 bases left between them. DNA of the CDR3: TGTGCCAGCAGCTACTTCACCTCTGGAAACACCATATATTTT. It specifies CASSYFTSGNTIYF.

The V and J genes are TRBV2 and TRBJ2-5, with a tentative D call TRBD2 (6 bases). CDR3 size: 12 residues. Between the trimmed V and J ends, which lost 8 bases and 5 bases, there was a span of 12 bases. The germline V gene encodes CDR1 SNHLY and CDR2 FYNNEI. DNA of the CDR3: TGTGCCAGCGGAGGGGTCCGGGAGACCCAGTACTTC. It is translated as CASGGVRETQYF.

This chain connects TRBV11-2 to TRBJ2-7; D possibly corresponds to TRBD1 (6 bases). The CDR3 spans 15 residues. The germline CDR1 and CDR2 sequences are SGHAT and FQNNGV. Between the trimmed V and J ends, which lost 4 bases and 1 base, there was a span of 14 bases. CDR3 in DNA: TGTGCCAGCAGCTCTCCAGGGGCCCCTTCCTACGAGCAGTACTTC. Its protein product is CASSSPGAPSYEQYF.

The V gene is TRBV30, the J gene TRBJ2-5, with TRBD1 matching over 9 bases. The CDR3 spans 13 residues. Germline CDR1 is GTSNPN and CDR2 is SVGIG (reference sequence). V lost 4 bases, J lost 5 bases, and 5 bases stayed unmatched. The CDR3 DNA follows: TGTGCCTGGATTAGGACAGGGGCGGAGACCCAGTACTTC. This codes for CAWIRTGAETQYF.

This sequence joins TRBV28 and TRBJ2-7; 8 bases are shared with TRBD1. The CDR3 extends over 13 amino acids. The V and J ends lost 6 bases and 7 bases, in that order; junction bases with no gene match: 8. CDR1 and CDR2 from the germline V gene are MDHEN and SYDVKM. In DNA, the CDR3 is TGTGCCAGCAGAGCAGGGGGCGCGGGGGAGCAGTACTTC. It encodes CASRAGGAGEQYF.

This clone appeared a few times. The V gene is TRBV14, the J gene TRBJ2-1; TRBD1 is a possible D gene (6 bases). Trimming cost V 0 bases and J 7 bases, with 16 bases left between them. Germline CDR1 reads SGHDN; CDR2 reads FVKESK. The CDR3 is 16 amino acids. CDR3 in DNA: TGTGCCAGCAGCCAAGAGGCCAGGGGCTTAGGAAATGAGCAGTTCTTC. The encoded protein is CASSQEARGLGNEQFF.

V and J are TRBV5-1 and TRBJ2-5; 7 bases agree with TRBD1. The end of the DNA is better explained by TRBJ2-7, so the J call may be wrong. CDR3 length: 14 amino acids. The germline gives CDR1 SGHRS, CDR2 YFSETQ. Here the CDR3 reads CASSLGQGGNEQYF. The CDR3, as DNA: TGCGCCAGCAGCTTGGGACAGGGTGGAAACGAGCAGTACTTC.

This clone was found a few times. The chain uses TRBV7-2 and TRBJ2-3; tentatively, D is TRBD1 (5 bases). V shed 1 base and J shed 6 bases, with 11 bases lying between them. CDR1 and CDR2 (germline): SGHTA, FQGNSA. The CDR3 is made up of 14 amino acids. CDR3 residues: CASSLDQGPDTQYF. The CDR3 bases are TGTGCCAGCAGCTTAGACCAGGGTCCGGATACGCAGTATTTT.

This chain connects TRBV19 to TRBJ2-5; 10 nucleotides line up with TRBD1. With 7 bases clipped from V and 9 bases from J, the junction kept 8 bases outside the gene matches. In germline, CDR1 is LNHDA, CDR2 SQIVND (reference sequence). The CDR3 is 13 amino acids. The CDR3 spells CASTLGQGRAQYF. CDR3 DNA sequence: TGTGCCAGTACCCTGGGACAGGGGAGGGCCCAGTACTTC.

The chain joins TRBV4-2 to TRBJ1-2; D is unresolved. Trimming removed 3 bases from V and 4 bases from J, with 18 bases in between. The CDR3 consists of 16 residues. The V gene's germline CDR1 is LGHNA and CDR2 YNFKEQ. The CDR3 here is CASSHYGLSEGYGYTF. DNA of the CDR3: TGTGCCAGCAGCCATTACGGGCTCTCGGAGGGCTATGGCTACACCTTC.

The count of this clone is one. J is TRBJ1-1 and V is TRBV28; 11 bases match TRBD1. V lost 7 bases to trimming and J lost 4 bases; unmatched junction nucleotides: 8. Germline lookup yields CDR1 MDHEN and CDR2 SYDVKM. This CDR3 contains 15 residues. DNA for the CDR3: TGTGCCAGCAACTCCCTCGGGACAGGGGGCACTGAAGCTTTCTTT. It specifies CASNSLGTGGTEAFF.

Concerning this clone itself: Other DNA sequences in the same sample also yield this CDR3. The chain combines TRBV28 with TRBJ1-4; weak D call: TRBD1 (5 bases). The germline V gene encodes CDR1 MDHEN and CDR2 SYDVKM. Trimming removed 6 bases from V and 1 base from J, with 12 bases in between. The CDR3 covers 15 residues. CDR3 region: CASSLGGRTNEKLFF. The CDR3 DNA reads as TGTGCCAGCAGCCTTGGGGGGAGAACTAATGAAAAACTGTTTTTT.

This clone was seen a handful of times. The V and J genes are TRBV29-1 and TRBJ2-5; 13 bases agree with TRBD2. The CDR3 is made up of 15 amino acids. J gave up 2 bases and V 6 bases, and 6 bases lay outside the gene matches. Germline values: CDR1 SQVTM, CDR2 ANQGSEA. CDR3: CSVEGLAGRQETQYF. CDR3 DNA: TGCAGCGTCGAGGGACTAGCGGGACGTCAAGAGACCCAGTACTTC. The full variable domain, in which reference TRBV29-1 and TRBJ2-5 provide the parts outside the CDR3, is SAVISQKPSRDICQRGTSLTIQCQVDSQVTMMFWYRQQPGQSLTLIATANQGSEATYESGFVIDKFPISRPNLTFSTLTVSNMSPEDSSIYLCSVEGLAGRQETQYFGPGTRLLVL.

The genes are TRBV19 and TRBJ1-5; TRBD1 is a possible D gene (5 bases). CDR1 and CDR2 from the germline V gene are LNHDA and SQIVND (reference sequence). V was shortened by 5 bases and J by 3 bases, with 14 bases between the two germline ends. The CDR3 sequence is 15 residues long. The DNA of the CDR3 is TGTGCCAGTAGTGCAAAAGGGACTTTCAATCAGCCCCAGCATTTT. It codes for CASSAKGTFNQPQHF.